The 32 T cell receptor beta chains presented below share a single source sample, sequenced in a study of cytomegalovirus exposure and HLA in healthy donors. PCR involved 60 Vbeta and 13 Jbeta primers. TCRdb keeps only in-frame clones here, not all; method: immunoSEQ multiplex PCR. The sample has around 88,000 clones, just under 80% seen once. Sequenced material: PBMCs. The receptors were sampled from a woman between 40 and 50 years old in good health and CMV-seropositive.

The V and J genes are TRBV30 and TRBJ2-1, with no clear D. V shed 3 bases and J shed 12 bases, with 12 bases lying between them. CDR3 size: 11 residues. CDR1 is GTSNPN and CDR2 is SVGIG in the germline V gene (reference sequence). The CDR3 sequence: CAWRSLQMQFF. CDR3 DNA sequence: TGTGCCTGGAGGTCTTTACAAATGCAGTTCTTC.

This clone was observed a few times. The V gene is TRBV5-1, the J gene TRBJ2-1; D is possibly TRBD2 (5 bases). Per germline, CDR1 SGHRS and CDR2 YFSETQ. V was clipped by 4 bases and J by 8 bases, with 22 bases between them. CDR3 length: 16 amino acids. CDR3: CASSPLGNGEHDEQFF. CDR3 DNA sequence: TGCGCCAGCAGCCCCCTAGGCAACGGGGAGCACGATGAGCAGTTCTTC.

The rearrangement joins TRBV19 to TRBJ2-1; D is perhaps TRBD1 (5 bases). Between the trimmed V and J ends, which lost 3 bases and 7 bases, there was a span of 16 bases. The germline V gene encodes CDR1 LNHDA and CDR2 SQIVND (reference sequence). There are 15 residues in the CDR3. The CDR3 protein is CASSIRQGLGNEQFF. In DNA form, the CDR3 reads TGTGCCAGTAGTATCCGTCAGGGTCTGGGAAATGAGCAGTTCTTC.

The gene calls are TRBV28 and TRBJ1-2, with TRBD1 as a possible D gene (5 bases). Germline CDR1 and CDR2: MDHEN and SYDVKM. Trimming shortened V by 7 bases and J by 6 bases, and 15 bases separated the two germline ends. The CDR3 consists of 13 residues. CDR3 region: CASTGGGGHGYTF. CDR3 DNA sequence: TGTGCCAGCACTGGGGGAGGAGGGCATGGCTACACCTTC.

The gene calls are TRBV28 and TRBJ2-3; D might be TRBD2 (5 bases). Germline loops: CDR1 MDHEN, CDR2 SYDVKM. V lost 3 bases and J 1 base, leaving 11 bases between the germline ends. This CDR3 spans 15 amino acids. Written as DNA, the CDR3 is TGTGCCAGCAGTTTGAGTAGCGTAGGCACAGATACGCAGTATTTT. Its translation: CASSLSSVGTDTQYF.

The V and J genes are TRBV7-9 and TRBJ2-1; 8 nucleotides line up with TRBD1. CDR3 length: 15 residues. Trimming cost V 5 bases and J 2 bases; bases outside gene matches: 5. Per germline, CDR1 SEHNR and CDR2 FQNEAQ (reference sequence). The DNA of the CDR3 is TGTGCCAGCAGCAGGGGGACAGGTGCCTACAATGAGCAGTTCTTC. Protein sequence: CASSRGTGAYNEQFF.

The rearrangement uses TRBV5-1 and TRBJ2-1, with 11 bases identical to TRBD1. The CDR3 extends over 14 amino acids. V trimming: 4 bases; J trimming: 4 bases; junction bases outside the gene matches: 1. The germline V gene has CDR1 SGHRS and CDR2 YFSETQ. CDR3 in amino acids: CASSGTGGYNEQFF. CDR3 DNA sequence: TGCGCCAGCAGCGGGACAGGGGGGTACAATGAGCAGTTCTTC.

The chain couples TRBV5-1 to TRBJ2-5, with D perhaps TRBD2 (5 bases). The J call is doubtful: the DNA matches TRBJ2-7 better. The CDR3 is 16 residues long. Germline CDR1 SGHRS, CDR2 YFSETQ. The CDR3 DNA sequence: TGCGCCAGCAGACAGAGAGATGGGTCTGGGAGCTACGAGCAGTACTTC. Its translation: CASRQRDGSGSYEQYF.

V usage is TRBV4-1 and J usage is TRBJ2-7, with 12 bases that match TRBD2. CDR3 length: 20 amino acids. The V segment lost 2 bases and the J segment 1 base; nucleotides outside the gene matches: 15. Germline CDR1 and CDR2: MGHRA and YSYEKL. Written as DNA, the CDR3 is TGCGCCAGCAGCCAACCTAGCGGGAGGGATACACATCCCCCATCCTACGAGCAGTACTTC. Its translation: CASSQPSGRDTHPPSYEQYF.

The V call is TRBV11-3, the J call TRBJ2-1; tentatively, D is TRBD1 (6 bases). Germline CDR1 and CDR2: SGHNT and YENEEA. The CDR3 has 16 amino acids. The V end lost 4 bases, the J end lost 5 bases, and 18 bases lay between the germline ends. DNA for the CDR3: TGTGCCAGCAGCTCCATTTACGGGACACACAACAATGAGCAGTTCTTC. Protein: CASSSIYGTHNNEQFF.

This chain uses TRBV19 with TRBJ2-7; possibly TRBD1 for D (5 bases). In germline, CDR1 is LNHDA, CDR2 SQIVND (reference sequence). With 6 bases removed from V and 2 bases from J, the gap between germline ends came to 8 bases. The CDR3 length is 12 residues. DNA of the CDR3: TGTGCCAGTAGCCAAGGGGCCTACGAGCAGTACTTC. It yields the protein CASSQGAYEQYF.

The rearrangement joins TRBV5-1 to TRBJ1-4; D is unresolved. The CDR3 covers 17 residues. Germline CDR1 reads SGHRS; CDR2 reads YFSETQ. Between the trimmed V and J ends, which lost 2 bases and 2 bases, there was a span of 16 bases. The chain's CDR3 is CASSFGGIEFTNEKLFF. In nucleotides, the CDR3 is TGCGCCAGCAGCTTCGGAGGGATTGAATTCACTAATGAAAAACTGTTTTTT.

This chain links TRBV6-5 with TRBJ2-2; 7 nucleotides align to TRBD2. Trimming cost V 6 bases and J 6 bases; bases outside gene matches: 7. Germline CDR1 and CDR2: MNHEY and SVGAGI. The CDR3 totals 14 residues. CDR3 amino acids: CASRLAIRPGELFF. In nucleotides, the CDR3 is TGTGCCAGCAGACTAGCGATCCGGCCCGGGGAGCTGTTTTTT.

This chain joins TRBV6-1 and TRBJ2-1; 8 positions agree with TRBD2. The germline gives CDR1 MNHNS, CDR2 SASEGT. CDR3 length: 12 residues. With 6 bases clipped from V and 11 bases from J, the junction kept 6 bases outside the gene matches. CDR3 in DNA: TGTGCCAGCAGAGCCCCGGGAGGGCAGCAGTTCTTC. This gives the protein CASRAPGGQQFF.

This rearrangement joins TRBV5-1 to TRBJ1-1; 9 bases match TRBD1. This CDR3 has 15 residues. The germline gives CDR1 SGHRS, CDR2 YFSETQ. J lost 5 bases, V lost 4 bases, and 9 bases had no gene match. CDR3 amino acids: CASSPDRGGGTEAFF. CDR3 nucleotide sequence: TGCGCCAGCAGCCCGGACAGGGGCGGGGGGACTGAAGCTTTCTTT.

The J gene is TRBJ1-5, the V gene TRBV6-1, with no clear D. The CDR3 loop spans 14 amino acids. V lost 4 bases and J 7 bases, leaving 14 bases between the germline ends. The V gene's germline CDR1 is MNHNS and CDR2 SASEGT. CDR3 loop: CASSAAGAGQPQHF. The CDR3 DNA reads TGTGCCAGCAGTGCAGCGGGCGCGGGGCAGCCCCAGCATTTT.

The rearrangement joins TRBV10-3 to TRBJ2-1; 13 nucleotides line up with TRBD2. The trim removed 6 bases at V and 7 bases at J, leaving 9 bases unmatched. Germline lookup yields CDR1 ENHRY and CDR2 SYGVKD. CDR3 length: 16 amino acids. CDR3 DNA sequence: TGTGCCATCAGGGAACGGACTAGCGGGAGCGCGAATGAGCAGTTCTTC. It codes for CAIRERTSGSANEQFF.

This clone has just a few counts. This chain joins TRBV19 and TRBJ1-2, with D possibly matching TRBD1 (6 bases). In germline, CDR1 is LNHDA, CDR2 SQIVND (reference sequence). Trimming left V 3 bases short and J 1 base short, with 9 bases between. The length of the CDR3 is 14 residues. CDR3 residues: CASSIRGNNYGYTF. Here the CDR3 DNA reads TGTGCCAGTAGTATCAGGGGTAATAACTATGGCTACACCTTC.

The chain combines TRBV6-6 with TRBJ1-1, with D tentatively TRBD1 (5 bases). This CDR3 region has 14 residues. Deletions cut 2 bases from V and 8 bases from J, with 15 bases between. Germline CDR1 MNHNY, CDR2 SVGAGI (reference sequence). CDR3 bases: TGTGCCAGCAGTTACAGGGGAGGCCCCTCCGAAGCTTTCTTT. Amino acid sequence: CASSYRGGPSEAFF.

The chain couples TRBV6-6 to TRBJ2-3; 10 bases match TRBD2. Germline loops: CDR1 MNHNY, CDR2 SVGAGI (reference sequence). This CDR3 comprises 16 residues. V trimming: 4 bases; J trimming: 2 bases; junction bases outside the gene matches: 6. The CDR3 spells CASSSRTSGYTDTQYF. For the CDR3, the DNA is TGTGCCAGCAGTTCCCGGACTAGCGGATACACAGATACGCAGTATTTT.

V gene TRBV18 combines with J gene TRBJ2-1; the D gene is possibly TRBD1 (6 bases). Germline V gene sequence: CDR1 KGHSH, CDR2 LQKENI. CDR3 length: 17 amino acids. V was trimmed by 1 base and J by 8 bases, leaving 21 bases between them. CDR3: CASSPRGPTGPQDEQFF. The DNA of the CDR3 is TGTGCCAGCTCACCACGGGGGCCTACAGGGCCTCAGGATGAGCAGTTCTTC.

The chain uses TRBV4-2 and TRBJ1-2; D may be TRBD1 (5 bases). V lost 0 bases, J lost 8 bases, and 10 bases lay in between. Germline CDR1 reads LGHNA; CDR2 reads YNFKEQ. The CDR3 loop spans 13 amino acids. The CDR3: CASSQDGGVGYTF. CDR3 coding DNA: TGTGCCAGCAGCCAAGATGGAGGGGTCGGCTACACCTTC.

This clone has a single count. V is TRBV2 and J is TRBJ2-7, with a tentative D call TRBD2 (5 bases). Trimming removed 1 base at V and 5 bases at J, with 15 bases between. CDR1 and CDR2 from the germline V gene are SNHLY and FYNNEI. The CDR3 runs to 15 residues. The CDR3 nucleotides are TGTGCCAGCAGTGAAGGGAGGACGGGAAGGGACGAGCAGTACTTC. Translating gives CASSEGRTGRDEQYF. Full variable domain (remainder filled in from reference TRBV2 and TRBJ2-7): EPEVTQTPSHQVTQMGQEVILRCVPISNHLYFYWYRQILGQKVEFLVSFYNNEISEKSEIFDDQFSVERPDGSNFTLKIRSTKLEDSAMYFCASSEGRTGRDEQYFGPGTRLTVT.

This chain links TRBV6-6 with TRBJ2-3; 7 bases align to TRBD1. After removal of 7 bases from V and 4 bases from J, the junction contained 11 bases not matched to a gene. The CDR3 covers 15 residues. Germline lookup yields CDR1 MNHNY and CDR2 SVGAGI (reference sequence). The CDR3 reads CASKAPGQPPDTQYF. The CDR3 DNA reads TGTGCCAGCAAAGCTCCGGGACAGCCTCCAGATACGCAGTATTTT.

The V gene is TRBV5-1, the J gene TRBJ1-1, with a possible D match to TRBD1 (6 bases). This CDR3 contains 15 residues. The V gene lost 4 bases and the J gene lost 3 bases, with 16 bases spanning the gap. Germline CDR1 SGHRS, CDR2 YFSETQ. The CDR3 nucleotides are TGCGCCAGCAGCAATACAGGGTTGGGGGACACTGAAGCTTTCTTT. Translating it yields CASSNTGLGDTEAFF. The full variable domain, in which reference TRBV5-1 and TRBJ1-1 provide the parts outside the CDR3, is KAGVTQTPRYLIKTRGQQVTLSCSPISGHRSVSWYQQTPGQGLQFLFEYFSETQRNKGNFPGRFSGRQFSNSRSEMNVSTLELGDSALYLCASSNTGLGDTEAFFGQGTRLTVV.

The chain combines TRBV10-2 with TRBJ2-1; TRBD1 matches 7 bases. Germline lookup yields CDR1 WSHSY and CDR2 SAAADI. Trimming cost V 5 bases and J 10 bases; bases outside gene matches: 2. The CDR3 spans 11 residues. The CDR3 spells CASSRGQEQFF. The CDR3 DNA is TGCGCCAGCAGTCGGGGACAGGAGCAGTTCTTC.

V and J are TRBV28 and TRBJ1-1; D unclear. The germline V gene encodes CDR1 MDHEN and CDR2 SYDVKM. Trimming pared 2 bases from V and 8 bases from J, leaving 9 bases between. The CDR3 runs 12 residues. The CDR3 DNA reads TGTGCCAGCAGTTTACAGTCCCAGGAAGCTTTCTTT. It yields the protein CASSLQSQEAFF.

The gene calls are TRBV15 and TRBJ2-1; TRBD1 matches at 9 bases. Trimming took 3 bases from V and 6 from J; bases not matched to a gene: 12. The CDR3 has 17 amino acids. Germline lookup yields CDR1 LNHNV and CDR2 YYDKDF (reference sequence). This CDR3 is CATSRFTGQGPANEQFF. The DNA of the CDR3 is TGTGCCACCAGCAGGTTTACTGGACAGGGGCCTGCCAATGAGCAGTTCTTC.

The gene calls are TRBV15 and TRBJ2-1; maybe TRBD2 (6 bases). Germline CDR1 and CDR2: LNHNV and YYDKDF (reference sequence). Trimming shortened V by 0 bases and J by 9 bases, and 21 bases separated the two germline ends. This CDR3 has 17 residues. The CDR3 bases are TGTGCCACCAGCAGAGAATGGGGAGGCCAAGGCCTCATTGAGCAGTTCTTC. It yields the protein CATSREWGGQGLIEQFF. Variable domain in full (rest from reference TRBV15 and TRBJ2-1): DAMVIQNPRYQVTQFGKPVTLSCSQTLNHNVMYWYQQKSSQAPKLLFHYYDKDFNNEADTPDNFQSRRPNTSFCFLDIRSPGLGDTAMYLCATSREWGGQGLIEQFFGPGTRLTVL.

J is TRBJ1-1 and V is TRBV19; possibly TRBD1 for D (5 bases). Trimming stripped 3 bases from V and 11 bases from J, with 10 bases between. The CDR3 sequence is 11 residues long. The germline CDR1 and CDR2 sequences are LNHDA and SQIVND (reference sequence). The CDR3 region is CASSIGGAAFF. The CDR3 DNA follows: TGTGCCAGTAGTATCGGGGGTGCGGCTTTCTTT. Using reference TRBV19 and TRBJ1-1 for the parts outside the CDR3, the full variable domain is DGGITQSPKYLFRKEGQNVTLSCEQNLNHDAMYWYRQDPGQGLRLIYYSQIVNDFQKGDIAEGYSVSREKKESFPLTVTSAQKNPTAFYLCASSIGGAAFFGQGTRLTVV.

This clone was seen only a few times. The V and J genes are TRBV6-6 and TRBJ1-5, with TRBD1 matching over 7 bases. V shed 7 bases, J shed 6 bases, and the junction held 9 bases outside the gene matches. There are 14 residues in the CDR3. The germline CDR1 and CDR2 sequences are MNHNY and SVGAGI (reference sequence). CDR3 amino acids: CASKYRQGGQPQHF. CDR3 in DNA: TGTGCCAGCAAATATCGACAGGGAGGTCAGCCCCAGCATTTT.

V and J are TRBV29-1 and TRBJ1-4; 8 bases fit TRBD1. This CDR3 is built from 13 residues. Germline V lookup: CDR1 SQVTM, CDR2 ANQGSEA. CDR3 coding DNA: TGCTGCGGACAGGGTATTGCTAATGAAAAACTGTTTTTT. This sequence encodes CCGQGIANEKLFF.